These 30 T cell receptor beta chains were sequenced from one sample in a study of T-cell reconstitution after alpha-beta-depleted transplantation in children. TCRbeta library construction was performed incorporating unique molecular identifiers. In TCRdb, the PCR reads were re-called with MiXCR into one record per CDR3 protein. The sample shows fewer than 150,000 distinct CDR3 sequences, roughly 23% of them seen only once. The sequencing used PBMCs, mostly from graft donor cells, collected 180 days after TCRalphabeta/CD19-depleted stem cell transplant. The receptors stem from a male patient aged 2-15 years who had a stem cell transplant for chronic granulomatous disease, so the T cells may come from the graft donor.

On this clonotype: The CDR3 ends on some other residue instead of the conserved phenylalanine or tryptophan, so this is likely a read error. The chain links TRBV20-1 to TRBJ2-1; D may be TRBD2 (5 bases). V lost 3 bases and J 0 bases, leaving 12 bases between the germline ends. In germline, CDR1 is DFQATT, CDR2 SNEGSKA (reference sequence). CDR3 length: 15 residues. The CDR3 sequence: CSASRVRGSYNEQFL. CDR3 bases: TGCAGTGCTAGCCGGGTTCGGGGCTCCTACAATGAGCAGTTCTTG.

The CDR3 reads CASQPKRQAAAGYEQYF. DNA of the CDR3: TGTGCCAGCCAACCCAAACGACAGGCAGCCGCCGGGTACGAGCAGTACTTC. The chain couples TRBV6-1 to TRBJ2-7; tentatively, D is TRBD1 (6 bases). The ends were cut back, 8 bases at V and 4 bases at J, with 27 bases in the middle. The CDR3 contains 17 residues. The germline V gene has CDR1 MNHNS and CDR2 SASEGT.

The CDR3 is CSASRGNQPQHF. Here the CDR3 DNA reads TGCAGTGCTAGTCGGGGGAATCAGCCCCAGCATTTT. The chain uses TRBV20-1 and TRBJ1-5, with D maybe TRBD1 (5 bases). The V end lost 3 bases, the J end lost 4 bases, and 7 bases lay between the germline ends. Germline CDR1 is DFQATT and CDR2 is SNEGSKA (reference sequence). The CDR3 is 12 residues long.

The chain has TRBV3-1 and TRBJ2-3; tentatively, D is TRBD2 (6 bases). With 3 bases removed from V and 7 bases from J, the gap between germline ends came to 14 bases. CDR1 is LGHDT, CDR2 YNNKEL, per germline (reference sequence). The CDR3 extends over 14 amino acids. The DNA for the CDR3 is TGTGCCAGCAGCCAGGGGGGATCCGTAAATACGCAGTATTTT. Its protein is CASSQGGSVNTQYF.

This clonotype showed up just a few times. The V gene is TRBV20-1, the J gene TRBJ2-1; D might be TRBD2 (5 bases). This CDR3 contains 14 residues. The V gene's germline CDR1 is DFQATT and CDR2 SNEGSKA (reference sequence). Trimming shortened V by 6 bases and J by 0 bases, and 12 bases separated the two germline ends. CDR3 nucleotide sequence: TGCAGTGCGAGTAGCGCGCGCTCCTACAATGAGCAGTTCTTC. It encodes CSASSARSYNEQFF.

This clonotype was picked up a small number of times. The chain carries TRBV5-1 and TRBJ2-3; D is uncertain. Germline-derived CDR1 and CDR2 are SGHRS and YFSETQ. V dropped 1 base and J dropped 4 bases, with 7 bases sitting between them. The CDR3 loop spans 13 amino acids. Here the CDR3 DNA reads TGCGCCAGCAGCTTGTCAGAGGCAGATACGCAGTATTTT. This sequence encodes CASSLSEADTQYF.

This clonotype has a count of ten or more. V gene TRBV29-1 combines with J gene TRBJ2-1, with a possible D match to TRBD2 (7 bases). CDR3 size: 14 residues. Germline CDR1 is SQVTM and CDR2 is ANQGSEA. In DNA form, the CDR3 reads TGCGGAGGGGGAGGGACCAGCTCCTACAATGAGCAGTTCTTC. It codes for CGGGGTSSYNEQFF.

V is TRBV20-1 and J is TRBJ2-7, with 12 bases identical to TRBD2. Germline V lookup: CDR1 DFQATT, CDR2 SNEGSKA (reference sequence). The CDR3 is 14 amino acids. The junction had 7 bases not matched to a gene; V was cut back by 5 bases and J by 5 bases. This chain's CDR3 is CSALTSGRADEQYF. CDR3 DNA: TGCAGTGCTTTGACTAGCGGGAGAGCGGACGAGCAGTACTTC.

This clonotype was observed at least ten times. The CDR3 DNA is TGTGCCAGCAGTTTGAGCCGGCCCCTGGGGAGTGAGCAGTTCTTC. It encodes CASSLSRPLGSEQFF. V is TRBV12-3 or TRBV12-4 and J is TRBJ2-1, with D perhaps TRBD2 (5 bases). V gave up 3 bases and J gave up 9 bases, with 18 bases separating them. The CDR3 has 15 amino acids.

This clonotype was counted only a few times. The chain has TRBV7-9 and TRBJ2-1; the match to TRBD1 covers 7 bases. Per germline, CDR1 SEHNR and CDR2 FQNEAQ (reference sequence). With V trimmed by 5 bases and J by 7 bases, 11 bases remained unmatched. The CDR3 has 15 amino acids. The CDR3 reads CASSRLDRAENEQFF. The CDR3 DNA sequence: TGTGCCAGCAGCAGGTTAGACAGGGCCGAGAATGAGCAGTTCTTC.

This clonotype was detected a few times. The V and J genes are TRBV29-1 and TRBJ2-7, with D perhaps matching TRBD1 or TRBD2 (6 bases each). Germline values: CDR1 SQVTM, CDR2 ANQGSEA. The CDR3 spans 12 residues. V was trimmed by 4 bases and J by 1 base, leaving 8 bases between them. The CDR3 spells CSVVGGSYEQYF. CDR3 nucleotide sequence: TGCAGCGTTGTAGGGGGGTCCTACGAGCAGTACTTC.

This clonotype was detected many times. The chain joins TRBV29-1 to TRBJ2-5; D is uncertain. Germline values: CDR1 SQVTM, CDR2 ANQGSEA. The CDR3 covers 17 residues. The germline V and J ends were trimmed by 5 bases and 14 bases, with 36 bases remaining between them. The CDR3 is CSVLWRQVGDASLQDYF. The DNA for the CDR3 is TGCAGCGTTCTGTGGCGGCAGGTCGGTGATGCGTCCCTTCAGGATTACTTC.

This clonotype has ten or more counts. The gene calls are TRBV12-3 or TRBV12-4 and TRBJ1-4; TRBD1 matches at 10 bases. The J segment lost 4 bases and the V segment lost 6 bases, leaving 2 bases of the junction unmatched. The CDR3 totals 14 residues. This CDR3 is CASRTGGFNEKLFF. In DNA, the CDR3 is TGTGCCAGCAGGACAGGGGGCTTTAATGAAAAACTGTTTTTT.

The chain is built from TRBV7-3 and TRBJ2-7; D may be TRBD1 or TRBD2 (5 bases each). The V and J ends lost 2 bases and 3 bases respectively, with 11 bases between them. The CDR3 covers 14 residues. CDR1 SGHTA and CDR2 FQGTGA come from the germline V gene. The CDR3 sequence: CASSLYEGSYEQYF. Written as DNA, the CDR3 is TGTGCCAGCAGCTTATACGAGGGGAGCTACGAGCAGTACTTC. Supplemented by reference TRBV7-3 and TRBJ2-7, the full variable domain reads GAGVSQTPSNKVTEKGKYVELRCDPISGHTALYWYRQSLGQGPEFLIYFQGTGAADDSGLPNDRFFAVRPEGSVSTLKIQRTERGDSAVYLCASSLYEGSYEQYFGPGTRLTVT.

The V and J genes are TRBV9 and TRBJ1-2; the match to TRBD1 covers 9 bases. The germline gives CDR1 SGDLS, CDR2 YYNGEE. With V trimmed by 4 bases and J by 1 base, 8 bases remained unmatched. The CDR3 has 16 residues. CDR3 DNA sequence: TGTGCCAGCAGCTCCCCTCCGGACAGGGGTAACTATGGCTACACCTTC. This translates into CASSSPPDRGNYGYTF.

This clonotype was counted at least ten times. The chain combines TRBV11-2 with TRBJ2-5, with 8 bases fitting TRBD2. The J segment lost 4 bases and the V segment lost 5 bases, leaving 12 bases of the junction unmatched. The CDR3 has 16 residues. Germline V gene lookup returns CDR1 SGHAT and CDR2 FQNNGV. The CDR3 loop reads CASSPLTGGTGETQYF. CDR3 DNA: TGTGCCAGCAGCCCTCTAACGGGAGGGACCGGAGAGACCCAGTACTTC.

This clonotype appeared many times. The CDR3 region is CASSKGGYGEAFF. The CDR3 nucleotides are TGTGCCAGCAGCAAAGGGGGCTATGGTGAAGCTTTCTTT. V usage is TRBV7-8 and J usage is TRBJ1-1; 7 nucleotides agree with TRBD1. There are 13 residues in the CDR3. The germline gives CDR1 SGHVS, CDR2 FQNEAQ. V gave up 5 bases and J gave up 7 bases; unmatched junction bases: 7. Full variable domain (outside the CDR3, taken from reference TRBV7-8 and TRBJ1-1): GAGVSQSPRYKVAKRGQDVALRCDPISGHVSLFWYQQALGQGPEFLTYFQNEAQLDKSGLPSDRFFAERPEGSVSTLKIQRTQQEDSAVYLCASSKGGYGEAFFGQGTRLTVV.

The chain joins TRBV20-1 to TRBJ2-5; TRBD2 agrees at 14 bases. The CDR3 contains 15 residues. V shed 5 bases, J shed 0 bases, and the junction held 2 bases outside the gene matches. Germline-derived CDR1 and CDR2 are DFQATT and SNEGSKA (reference sequence). CDR3 DNA: TGCAGTGCTGGACTAGCGGGGGGATACCAAGAGACCCAGTACTTC. Amino acids: CSAGLAGGYQETQYF.

The chain recombines TRBV12-3 or TRBV12-4 with TRBJ1-2; D is perhaps TRBD1 (6 bases). Trimming pared 1 base from V and 7 bases from J, leaving 19 bases between. This CDR3 is built from 16 residues. CDR3 in DNA: TGTGCCAGCAGTTTAGAGCGGCAGGGACAAATAAGTGGCTACACCTTC. This gives the protein CASSLERQGQISGYTF.

The chain uses TRBV20-1 and TRBJ2-5; the match to TRBD1 covers 7 bases. The CDR3 extends over 13 amino acids. Germline V gene data show CDR1 as DFQATT and CDR2 as SNEGSKA (reference sequence). The V segment lost 2 bases and the J segment 2 bases; nucleotides outside the gene matches: 2. The CDR3 spells CSARPGQQETQYF. CDR3 in DNA: TGCAGTGCTAGACCGGGACAGCAAGAGACCCAGTACTTC.

In its sample, this clonotype was seen many times. This chain uses TRBV11-2 with TRBJ2-5; TRBD2 aligns across 7 bases. Germline V CDR1 and CDR2: SGHAT, FQNNGV. V lost 3 bases, J lost 7 bases, and 14 bases stayed unmatched. CDR3 length: 16 residues. CDR3 in DNA: TGTGCCAGCAGCTTTAGTTTGCGGGAGCCTCCGGGGACCCAGTACTTC. This translates into CASSFSLREPPGTQYF.

With regard to this clonotype: Given the absence of the conserved phenylalanine or tryptophan at the CDR3 end, a read error is likely. V gene TRBV5-1 combines with J gene TRBJ2-7; 11 nucleotides line up with TRBD2. J gave up 5 bases and V 2 bases, and 15 bases lay outside the gene matches. This CDR3 contains 18 residues. CDR1 is SGHRS, CDR2 YFSETQ, per germline. CDR3 bases: TGCGCCAGCAGCTTTTCCGAGACTAGCGGGAAGATTTTCAACGAGCAGTACTTG. This gives the protein CASSFSETSGKIFNEQYL.

In this sample, this clonotype turned up many times. The chain has TRBV29-1 and TRBJ2-5; D gene ambiguous. The CDR3 totals 13 residues. CDR1 and CDR2 (germline): SQVTM, ANQGSEA. V was clipped by 5 bases and J by 0 bases, with 10 bases between them. The CDR3 DNA reads TGCAGCGTTACCAACTACTACCAAGAGACCCAGTACTTC. Amino acid sequence: CSVTNYYQETQYF.

This clonotype was recorded a few times. This chain links TRBV5-6 with TRBJ1-6; tentative D call: TRBD1 (6 bases). This CDR3 is built from 14 residues. With 6 bases removed from V and 10 bases from J, the gap between germline ends came to 17 bases. Per germline, CDR1 SGHDT and CDR2 YYEEEE. The CDR3 region has the DNA TGTGCCAGCACCCTTTGGGGGGCAGACTCACCCCTCCACTTT. As protein: CASTLWGADSPLHF.

The rearrangement links TRBV12-3 or TRBV12-4 to TRBJ2-1; D ambiguous. V was cut by 5 bases and J by 7 bases, with 9 bases left in between. The CDR3 has 12 amino acids. DNA of the CDR3: TGTGCCAGCAGTCCGCGGTTAAATGAGCAGTTCTTC. This encodes CASSPRLNEQFF.

The V and J genes are TRBV5-5 and TRBJ2-5, with 7 bases identical to TRBD2. Per germline, CDR1 SGHKS and CDR2 YYEKEE (reference sequence). V was pared by 4 bases and J by 6 bases, with 9 bases of the junction left unmatched. There are 14 residues in the CDR3. CDR3 protein: CASSAETSKKTQYF. The CDR3, as DNA: TGTGCCAGCAGCGCGGAGACTAGCAAGAAGACCCAGTACTTC.

The table lists this clonotype with many counts. The genes are TRBV7-2 and TRBJ2-1; possibly TRBD2 for D (5 bases). This CDR3 is 16 amino acids long. Germline V gene sequence: CDR1 SGHTA, CDR2 FQGNSA. Deletions cut 4 bases from V and 3 bases from J, with 16 bases between. The CDR3 sequence: CASSSDPGAVYNEQFF. DNA for the CDR3: TGTGCCAGCAGCTCAGACCCCGGAGCGGTCTACAATGAGCAGTTCTTC. The whole variable domain, remainder taken from reference TRBV7-2 and TRBJ2-1, is GAGVSQSPSNKVTEKGKDVELRCDPISGHTALYWYRQSLGQGLEFLIYFQGNSAPDKSGLPSDRFSAERTGGSVSTLTIQRTQQEDSAVYLCASSSDPGAVYNEQFFGPGTRLTVL.

There are many counts of this clonotype. The CDR3 nucleotides are TGTGCCAGCAGCAACGACAGGGAGTATGAAAAACTGTTTTTT. Protein: CASSNDREYEKLFF. The gene calls are TRBV12-3 or TRBV12-4 and TRBJ1-4, with 7 bases identical to TRBD1. The length of the CDR3 is 14 residues. V gave up 6 bases and J gave up 6 bases; unmatched junction bases: 7.

This chain links TRBV4-3 with TRBJ2-3, with unresolved D. The V gene lost 4 bases and the J gene lost 2 bases, with 10 bases spanning the gap. This CDR3 is 14 amino acids long. The germline V gene has CDR1 LGHNA and CDR2 YSLEER. The CDR3 sequence: CASSPGRFTDTQYF. The CDR3 DNA is TGCGCCAGCAGCCCTGGCCGATTCACAGATACGCAGTATTTT.

This clonotype came up many times. The rearrangement joins TRBV20-1 to TRBJ1-1; D call uncertain. CDR3 size: 12 residues. Germline assignment: CDR1 DFQATT and CDR2 SNEGSKA (reference sequence). Trimming pared 5 bases from V and 0 bases from J, leaving 7 bases between. CDR3 amino acids: CSAQRVNTEAFF. The DNA for the CDR3 is TGCAGTGCTCAGAGAGTGAACACTGAAGCTTTCTTT.